The rows below give T cell receptor beta chains drawn from one sample of a study of shared clonotypes between healthy human individuals. Some clones are missing from TCRdb's copy, which holds only in-frame ones; the method was immunoSEQ multiplex PCR. The table has approximately 2.1 million clones, about 92% seen once. The sequencing sample was made of naive CD4+ T cells from PBMCs. All receptors come from a man aged 18 to 35 in good health. Some clones in this sample may be carry-over from other donors' samples. CDR3s include the opening cysteine and the closing phenylalanine or tryptophan. A D gene is named only where the DNA matches it firmly.

>TRBD1|TRBV6-6|TRBJ1-2
TGTGCCAGCAGTAGGGGGGGAGAGGGGGCCCTCTATGGCTACACCTTC
CASSRGGEGALYGYTF
>.|TRBV29-1|TRBJ2-1
TGCAGCGTTCCCGCCCCTAGGGGTAGGTACAATGAGCAGTTCTTC
CSVPAPRGRYNEQFF
>.|TRBV9|TRBJ1-1
TGTGCCAGCAGCCCCCATGAGGATGAAGCTTTCTTT
CASSPHEDEAFF
>.|TRBV7-4|TRBJ1-4
TGTGCCAGCACCCCCGGGACGGGAGAATTGGCTGTAAAACTGTTTTTT
CASTPGTGELAVKLFF
>TRBD1|TRBV9|TRBJ2-7
TGTGCCAGCAGCGTAGGGACAGGGAAAGAGAGGTACTTC
CASSVGTGKERYF
>TRBD1|TRBV7-9|TRBJ1-1
TGTGCCAGCAGCTTAGCTCGGGGACAGGGTACTGAAGCTTTCTTT
CASSLARGQGTEAFF
>TRBD1|TRBV5-1|TRBJ2-5
TGCGCCAGCAGCTCGGGGACAGCCGAAAAAGAGACCCAGTACTTC
CASSSGTAEKETQYF
>TRBD2|TRBV6-5|TRBJ2-3
TGTGCCAGCGGCGGGAGGGCCTCGACAGATACGCAGTATTTT
CASGGRASTDTQYF
>.|TRBV2|TRBJ1-1
TGTGCCAGCACTGAAGGGTCGAACACTGAAGCTTTCTTT
CASTEGSNTEAFF
>.|TRBV28|TRBJ1-1
TGTGCCAGCACCCTAGACCGAGGGGGGACTGAAGCTTTCTTT
CASTLDRGGTEAFF
>.|TRBV7-2|TRBJ2-7
TGTGCCAGCAGCTCAAAAGGGACCCCTTCGGGGGAGCAGTACTTC
CASSSKGTPSGEQYF
>TRBD1|TRBV5-4|TRBJ2-3
TGTGCCAGCAGAGCGGGACAGGGAACAGATACGCAGTATTTT
CASRAGQGTDTQYF
>TRBD1|TRBV5-4|TRBJ2-3
TGTGCCAGCAGCTTGGGGGCAGGGGGCGATACGCAGTATTTT
CASSLGAGGDTQYF
>.|TRBV9|TRBJ2-2
TGTGCCAGCAGCGTAGACTGGGGAACGACCGGGGAGCTGTTTTTT
CASSVDWGTTGELFF
>TRBD1|TRBV25-1|TRBJ1-1
TGTGCCAGCAGTGGAGCCCCCGGGACAGTCGCCTGGGACACTGAAGCTTTCTTT
CASSGAPGTVAWDTEAFF
>.|TRBV11-3|TRBJ2-7
TGTGCCAGCAGCCCAGGGGGGGGGCCCTACGAGCAGTACTTC
CASSPGGGPYEQYF
>.|TRBV14|TRBJ2-5
TGTGCCAGCAGCCAAGATTTTGAAGAGACCCAGTACTTC
CASSQDFEETQYF
>TRBD2|TRBV6-5|TRBJ2-3
TGTGCCAGCAGTTACTCCGGGAGGACAGATACGCAGTATTTT
CASSYSGRTDTQYF
>TRBD1|TRBV11-3|TRBJ1-2
TGTGCCAGCAGCTTAGACGGACAGGAGGGCTACACCTTC
CASSLDGQEGYTF
>TRBD1|TRBV5-1|TRBJ2-7
TGCGCCAGCAGCTTCACCCCCGGGACAGGGGCCGACGAGCAGTACTTC
CASSFTPGTGADEQYF
>TRBD2|TRBV29-1|TRBJ2-3
TGCAGCGTTGAAAAAGGACTAGCAGATCCTAGCACAGATACGCAGTATTTT
CSVEKGLADPSTDTQYF
>TRBD2|TRBV11-2|TRBJ2-2
TGTGCCAGCAGCTTGAGCGGGAGCTCCGGGGAGCTGTTTTTT
CASSLSGSSGELFF
>.|TRBV19|TRBJ1-2
TGTGCCAGTAGTATCCGCGGCAGAGCTAACTATGGCTACACCTTC
CASSIRGRANYGYTF
>TRBD1|TRBV19|TRBJ2-3
TGTGCCAGTAAGAACAGGGGTTCCACAGATACGCAGTATTTT
CASKNRGSTDTQYF
>TRBD2|TRBV19|TRBJ2-1
TGTGCCAGTAGTCCACCCGCGCTAGCGGGAGGATCGAATGAGCAGTTCTTC
CASSPPALAGGSNEQFF
>.|TRBV15|TRBJ1-1
TGTGCCACCAGCGACCGCCGGGGGGACACTGAAGCTTTCTTT
CATSDRRGDTEAFF
>TRBD1|TRBV10-3|TRBJ2-7
TGTGCCATCAGGGACGGACAGGGGGCCGACGAGCAGTACTTC
CAIRDGQGADEQYF